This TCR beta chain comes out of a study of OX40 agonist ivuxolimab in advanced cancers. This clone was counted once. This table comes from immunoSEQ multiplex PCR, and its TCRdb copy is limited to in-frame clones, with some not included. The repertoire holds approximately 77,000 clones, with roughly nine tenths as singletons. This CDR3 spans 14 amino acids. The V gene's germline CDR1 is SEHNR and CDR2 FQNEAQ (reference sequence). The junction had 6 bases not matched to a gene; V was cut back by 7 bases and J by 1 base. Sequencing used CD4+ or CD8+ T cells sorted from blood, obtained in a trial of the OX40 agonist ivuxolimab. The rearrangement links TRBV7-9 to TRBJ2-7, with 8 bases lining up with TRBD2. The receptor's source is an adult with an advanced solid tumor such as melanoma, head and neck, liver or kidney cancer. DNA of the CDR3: TGTGCCAGCACCCTTAGCGGGGCTTCCTACGAGCAGTACTTC. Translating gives CASTLSGASYEQYF.